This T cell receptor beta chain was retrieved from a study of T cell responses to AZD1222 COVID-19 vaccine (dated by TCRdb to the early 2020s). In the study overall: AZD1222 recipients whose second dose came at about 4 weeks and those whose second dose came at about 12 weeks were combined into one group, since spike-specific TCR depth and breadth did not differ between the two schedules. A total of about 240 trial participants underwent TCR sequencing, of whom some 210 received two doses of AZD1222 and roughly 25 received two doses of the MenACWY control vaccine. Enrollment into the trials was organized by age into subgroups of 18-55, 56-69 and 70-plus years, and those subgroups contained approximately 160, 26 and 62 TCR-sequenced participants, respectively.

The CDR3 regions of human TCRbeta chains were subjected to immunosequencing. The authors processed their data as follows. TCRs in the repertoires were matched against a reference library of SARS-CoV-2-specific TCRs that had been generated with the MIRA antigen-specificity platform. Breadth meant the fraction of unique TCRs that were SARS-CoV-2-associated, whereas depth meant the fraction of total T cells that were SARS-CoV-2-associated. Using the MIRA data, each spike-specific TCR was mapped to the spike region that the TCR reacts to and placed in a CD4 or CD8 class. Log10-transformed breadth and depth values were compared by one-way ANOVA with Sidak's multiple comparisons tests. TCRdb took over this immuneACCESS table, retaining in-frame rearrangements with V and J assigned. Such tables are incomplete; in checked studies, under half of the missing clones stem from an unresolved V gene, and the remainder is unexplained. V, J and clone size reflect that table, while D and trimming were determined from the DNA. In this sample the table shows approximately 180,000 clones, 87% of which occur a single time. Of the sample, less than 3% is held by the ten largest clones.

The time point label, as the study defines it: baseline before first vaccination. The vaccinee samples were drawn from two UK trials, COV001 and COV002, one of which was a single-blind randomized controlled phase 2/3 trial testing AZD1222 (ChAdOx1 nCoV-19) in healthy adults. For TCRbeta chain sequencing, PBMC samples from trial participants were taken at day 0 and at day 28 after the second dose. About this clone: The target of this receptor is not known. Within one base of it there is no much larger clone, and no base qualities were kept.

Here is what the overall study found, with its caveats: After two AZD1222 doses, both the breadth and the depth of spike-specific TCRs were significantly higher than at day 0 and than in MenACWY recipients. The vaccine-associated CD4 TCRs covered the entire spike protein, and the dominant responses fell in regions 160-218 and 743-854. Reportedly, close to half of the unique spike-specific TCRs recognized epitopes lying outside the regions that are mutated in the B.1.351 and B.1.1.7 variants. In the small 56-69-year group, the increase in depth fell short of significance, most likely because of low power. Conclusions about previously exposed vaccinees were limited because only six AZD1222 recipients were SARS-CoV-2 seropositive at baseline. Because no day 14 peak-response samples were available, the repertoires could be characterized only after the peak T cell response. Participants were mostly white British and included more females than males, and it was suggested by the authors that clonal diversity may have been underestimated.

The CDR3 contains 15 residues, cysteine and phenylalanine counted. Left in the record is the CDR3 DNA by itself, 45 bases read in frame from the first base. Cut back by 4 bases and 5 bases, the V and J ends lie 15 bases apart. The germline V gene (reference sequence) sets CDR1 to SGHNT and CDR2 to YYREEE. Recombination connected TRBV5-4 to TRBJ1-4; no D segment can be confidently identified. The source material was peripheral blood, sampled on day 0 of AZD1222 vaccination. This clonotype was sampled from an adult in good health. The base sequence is TGTGCCAGCAGCCCGTCCGGGAACACCAATGAAAAACTGTTTTTT. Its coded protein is CASSPSGNTNEKLFF.